This T cell receptor (beta chain) is drawn from a study of shared clonotypes between healthy human individuals. Overall study: A few men and a couple of women, aged 18 to 49, were donors. Regarding the study as a whole: Sequencing depth was predicted to influence how clonotypes are shared among donors. Blood was the sole source, and tissue repertoires probably differ.

This clone was recorded only once. Its antigen is undetermined. The germline V gene has CDR1 WNHNN and CDR2 SYGVQD (reference sequence). This CDR3 comprises 13 residues. V lost 2 bases to trimming and J lost 4 bases, with 6 bases between them. Per the original data handling: There were no quality scores in the junction-only immunoSEQ sequences, so filtering differed. The protocol was immunoSEQ multiplex PCR, while the TCRdb copy is restricted to in-frame clones and leaves out a portion. V and J calls plus clone size are reproduced from that table; the DNA served to infer D and trimming. Seen here are about 600,000 clones, around 97% observed once, and the top ten hold 0.057%.

This TCR was sampled from a woman younger than 45 in good health. Sequenced material: naive CD4+ T cells sorted from blood. Subset in this sample: CD45RA+ positively selected. This rearrangement joins TRBV10-1 to TRBJ2-1; a weak D match, TRBD2 (5 bases). CDR3 coding DNA: TGCGCCAGCAGTGAGACGGGATACAATGAGCAGTTCTTC. Amino acids: CASSETGYNEQFF.